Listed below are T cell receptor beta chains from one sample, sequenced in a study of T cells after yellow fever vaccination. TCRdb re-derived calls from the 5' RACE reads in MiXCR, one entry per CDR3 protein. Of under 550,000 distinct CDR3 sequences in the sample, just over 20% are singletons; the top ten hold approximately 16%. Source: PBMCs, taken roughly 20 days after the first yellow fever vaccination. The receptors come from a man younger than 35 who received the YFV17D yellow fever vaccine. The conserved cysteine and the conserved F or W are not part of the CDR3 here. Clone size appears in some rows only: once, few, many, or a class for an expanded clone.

ASSVMLAKNIQY	.	TRBV6-1	TRBJ2-4
ASSEFLTEETQY	few	TRBV25-1	TRBJ2-5
ASSLAPGTGALEQY	few	TRBV5-1	TRBJ2-7
SVGGGDRESTDTQY	.	TRBV29-1	TRBJ2-3
ASSTTTEGETQY	few	TRBV12-3/TRBV12-4	TRBJ2-5
ANGGTSYNEQF	few	TRBV7-7	TRBJ2-1
ASSYGTSGAETQY	.	TRBV7-2	TRBJ2-5
ASYRDSALSYEQY	many	TRBV5-1	TRBJ2-7
ASSLGATEDNEQF	few	TRBV5-1	TRBJ2-1
ATSGGTGNYNEQF	few	TRBV24-1	TRBJ2-1
ASRRRQATYEQY	few	TRBV10-2	TRBJ2-7
ASERGNTGELF	.	TRBV6-2/TRBV6-3	TRBJ2-2
ASSLRENSPLH	.	TRBV12-3/TRBV12-4	TRBJ1-6
ASRTQGASVGVQF	.	TRBV6-1	TRBJ2-1
ASSYSSLAGTYNEQF	.	TRBV6-5	TRBJ2-1
ASSLTGTRNSYEQY	once	TRBV7-3	TRBJ2-7
ASSGPGLAGGLSAGELF	few	TRBV6-1	TRBJ2-2
ASSPSSVPNEKLF	.	TRBV12-3/TRBV12-4	TRBJ1-4
SAAQEYGEKLF	few	TRBV20-1	TRBJ1-4
ASSPPGLITEAF	once	TRBV18	TRBJ1-1
ASNDRTQNYGYT	few	TRBV28	TRBJ1-2
ASKRAIDGLANYGYT	.	TRBV6-1	TRBJ1-2
ASSDRDRGSGEQY	few	TRBV10-2	TRBJ2-7